The rows below give T cell receptor beta chains drawn from one sample of a study of spatial heterogeneity in lung cancer. TCRdb reprocessed the 5' RACE reads via MiXCR and lists one record per CDR3 protein. The sample has some 100,000 distinct CDR3 sequences; around 10% are singletons. Sequences were derived from PBMCs, sampled at surgery. These receptors all stem from a male donor with early-stage non-small cell lung cancer. CDR3s include the opening cysteine and the closing phenylalanine or tryptophan. D genes are given only for firm matches. Not every row has a clone size; where given, it reads once, few, many or a size class.

v_call	clone_size	d_call	j_call	cdr3_nt	cdr3_aa
TRBV20-1	NA	TRBD2	TRBJ2-3	TGCAGTGCTAGAGACTACACTAGCGGGGCAGATACGCAGTATTTT	CSARDYTSGADTQYF
TRBV4-1	few	NA	TRBJ2-7	TGCGCCAGCAGCCAAGATAGATGGGTCGGGATATACGAGCAGTACTTC	CASSQDRWVGIYEQYF
TRBV5-1	many	NA	TRBJ2-3	TGCGCCAGCAGCCGAACCGGAGGGGGGCCGGGAGATACGCAGTATTTT	CASSRTGGGPGDTQYF
TRBV12-3/TRBV12-4	few	NA	TRBJ1-6	TGTGCCAGCAGCCAGGGACAAGGGGCACCCCTCCACTTT	CASSQGQGAPLHF
TRBV5-4	many	TRBD2	TRBJ2-3	TGTGCCAGCAGTCGACTTAGCGGGGGCGCAGATACGCAGTATTTT	CASSRLSGGADTQYF
TRBV29-1	many	TRBD2	TRBJ2-1	TGCAGCGTTGAAGGTTGGACTAGCGAAAGAAATGAGCAGTTCTTC	CSVEGWTSERNEQFF
TRBV6-2/TRBV6-3	NA	NA	TRBJ1-1	TGTGCCAGCAGTTACTCCCCGGGGGACGCAGCTTTCTTT	CASSYSPGDAAFF
TRBV20-1	many	TRBD2	TRBJ2-1	TGCAGTGCCGAGCCAACTAGCGGGAGTTACAATGAGCAGTTCTTC	CSAEPTSGSYNEQFF
TRBV14	few	NA	TRBJ1-4	TGTGCCAGCAGCGCCCGTACGGAAAAACTGTTTTTT	CASSARTEKLFF
TRBV6-5	NA	NA	TRBJ1-5	TGTGCCAGCAGTTACGACTCAGAGCAGGGTCAGCCCCAGCATTTT	CASSYDSEQGQPQHF
TRBV19	NA	TRBD1	TRBJ1-5	TGTGCCAGTAGCCCAGACAGGGGGGTTAGCAATCAGCCCCAGCATTTT	CASSPDRGVSNQPQHF
TRBV9	many	NA	TRBJ1-2	TGTGCCAGCAGCACTTCAGTACAGGGAAACTATGGCTACACCTTC	CASSTSVQGNYGYTF
TRBV28	NA	NA	TRBJ2-5	TGTGCCAGCGGACCCAACCAAGAGACCCAGTACTTC	CASGPNQETQYF
TRBV3-1	few	NA	TRBJ1-2	TGTGCCAGCAGCCAAGAAACAGGGCACTATGGCTACACCTTC	CASSQETGHYGYTF
TRBV20-1	many	NA	TRBJ2-3	TGCAGTGCTAGAGATATGAGAGGCACGGACACAGATACGCAGTATTTT	CSARDMRGTDTDTQYF
TRBV7-9	many	TRBD1	TRBJ1-1	TGTGCCAGCAGCTTAGGCGGGACAGGGTATATTGAAGCTTTCTTT	CASSLGGTGYIEAFF
TRBV25-1	NA	NA	TRBJ2-3	TGTGCCAGCAGTGTTACCAGGAGTCATACAGATACGCAGTATTTT	CASSVTRSHTDTQYF
TRBV5-4	few	TRBD2	TRBJ2-3	TGTGCCAGCAGCTCCGATACTAGCGGGTTCAGCACAGATACGCAGTATTTT	CASSSDTSGFSTDTQYF
TRBV29-1	many	TRBD1	TRBJ1-2	TGCAGCGACGACCGGACAGGGGGCACGGAGGGCTACACCTTC	CSDDRTGGTEGYTF
TRBV19	NA	TRBD2	TRBJ2-3	TGTGCCACTGAACTAGCGGGGGGCCATACGCAGTATTTT	CATELAGGHTQYF
TRBV29-1	few	TRBD1	TRBJ2-5	TGCAGCGGGAAAAGGACAGGGGGAACGGAGACCCAGTACTTC	CSGKRTGGTETQYF